The sequence of this T cell receptor beta chain was determined in a study of beta chain features in type 1 diabetes. Across the whole study: Patients and healthy donors were similar in age, gender and cell yields.

General study findings and limits: TCRB CDR3 length was moderately but significantly reduced in all four CD4+ subsets of Type 1 diabetes patients.

Sorting that relied on CD45RO/CCR7/CD25/CD127/CD95/CD27 yielded CD4+ naive, central memory, regulatory and stem cell-like memory cells. This clone was recorded a few times. Antigen: not known. Of the isolated RNA, all was reverse transcribed, and so the sequenced material was expressed TCRB transcripts. Naive, central memory and regulatory T cell samples produced a mean of around 4 million reads. Here immunoSEQ multiplex PCR was the method, and the copy in TCRdb shows in-frame clones only, minus some. Of a few hundred thousand clones listed, 8.5% to 10% are singletons. The CDR3 has 15 residues. J gave up 3 bases and V 0 bases, and 3 bases lay outside the gene matches. Germline CDR1 is MNHEY and CDR2 is SVGAGI.

This sequence was found in a man aged 25 to 40 with type 1 diabetes. The sample taken for sequencing was central memory CD4+ T cells from blood. V usage is TRBV6-5 and J usage is TRBJ2-7, with 9 bases aligning to TRBD1. The CDR3 sequence: CASSYSHRGLYEQYF. The CDR3 region has the DNA TGTGCCAGCAGTTACTCCCACAGGGGGCTCTACGAGCAGTACTTC.